This T cell receptor beta chain was recovered during a study of cytomegalovirus exposure and HLA in healthy donors. Study-wide points: Most of the TCR beta V segments (in an earlier analysis) were productive either about 90% or about 30% of the time.

Germline lookup yields CDR1 MDHEN and CDR2 SYDVKM. The CDR3 is 16 amino acids. Trimming stripped 6 bases from V and 2 bases from J, with 17 bases between. Comments on this clone: Its antigen is still unknown.

This PCR relied on a set of 60 Vbeta primers and 13 Jbeta primers. TCRdb keeps only in-frame clones here, not all; method: immunoSEQ multiplex PCR. Seen here are some 210,000 clones, 75% to 80% observed once, and the top ten hold over 2%. The TCR sequence derives from a woman aged 25 to 39 in good health and CMV-seropositive. The genes are TRBV28 and TRBJ1-5, with D perhaps matching TRBD1 (6 bases). Sequencing was done on a sample of PBMCs. DNA for the CDR3: TGTGCCAGCAGACGCCCCCCGGGGGGCGGCAATCAGCCCCAGCATTTT. Its translation: CASRRPPGGGNQPQHF.